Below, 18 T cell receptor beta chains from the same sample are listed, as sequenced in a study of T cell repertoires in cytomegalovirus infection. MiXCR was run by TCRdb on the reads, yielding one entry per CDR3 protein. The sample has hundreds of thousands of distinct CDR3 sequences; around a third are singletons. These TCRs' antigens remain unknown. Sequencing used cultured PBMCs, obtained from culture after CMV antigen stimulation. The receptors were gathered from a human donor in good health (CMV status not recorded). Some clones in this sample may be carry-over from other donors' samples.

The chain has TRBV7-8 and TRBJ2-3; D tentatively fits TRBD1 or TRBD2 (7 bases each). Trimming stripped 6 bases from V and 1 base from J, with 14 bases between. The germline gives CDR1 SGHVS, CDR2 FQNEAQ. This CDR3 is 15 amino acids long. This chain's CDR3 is CASRVRGGGTDTQYF. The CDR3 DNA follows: TGTGCCAGCAGGGTCAGGGGGGGGGGCACAGATACGCAGTATTTT.

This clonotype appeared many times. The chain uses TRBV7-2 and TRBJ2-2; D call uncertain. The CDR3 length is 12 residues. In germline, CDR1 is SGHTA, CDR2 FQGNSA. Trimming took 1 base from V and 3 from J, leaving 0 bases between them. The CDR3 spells CASSLDTGELFF. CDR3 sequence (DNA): TGTGCCAGCAGCTTAGACACCGGGGAGCTGTTTTTT.

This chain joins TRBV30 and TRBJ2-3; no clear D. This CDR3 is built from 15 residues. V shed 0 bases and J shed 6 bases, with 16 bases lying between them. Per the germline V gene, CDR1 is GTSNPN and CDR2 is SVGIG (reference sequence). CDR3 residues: CAWSVPARLVDTQYF. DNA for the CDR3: TGTGCCTGGAGTGTCCCTGCCAGACTTGTGGATACGCAGTATTTT.

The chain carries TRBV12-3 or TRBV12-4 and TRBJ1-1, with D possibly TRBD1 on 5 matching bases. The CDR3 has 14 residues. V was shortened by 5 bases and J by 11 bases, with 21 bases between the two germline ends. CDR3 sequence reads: CASSLLRGTGGAFF. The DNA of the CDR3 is TGTGCCAGCAGTCTTTTAAGGGGCACCGGGGGTGCTTTCTTT.

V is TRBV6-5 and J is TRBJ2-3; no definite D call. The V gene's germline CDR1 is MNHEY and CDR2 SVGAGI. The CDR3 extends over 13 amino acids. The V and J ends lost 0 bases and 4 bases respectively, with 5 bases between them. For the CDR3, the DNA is TGTGCCAGCAGTTACTCGGCATCAGATACGCAGTATTTT. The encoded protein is CASSYSASDTQYF.

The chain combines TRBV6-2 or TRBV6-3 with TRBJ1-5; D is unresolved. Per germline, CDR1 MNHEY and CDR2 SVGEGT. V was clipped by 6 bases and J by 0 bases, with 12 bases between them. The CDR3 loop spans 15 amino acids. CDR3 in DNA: TGTGCCAGCAGGGTTTTAGCCTATAGCAATCAGCCCCAGCATTTT. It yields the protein CASRVLAYSNQPQHF.

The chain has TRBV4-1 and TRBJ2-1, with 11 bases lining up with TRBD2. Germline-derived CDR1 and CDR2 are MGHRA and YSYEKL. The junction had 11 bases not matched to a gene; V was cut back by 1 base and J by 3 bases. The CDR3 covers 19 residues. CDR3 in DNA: TGCGCCAGCAGCCAAGTGGTCGGCCTGACTAGCGGGATCTACAATGAGCAGTTCTTC. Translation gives CASSQVVGLTSGIYNEQFF.

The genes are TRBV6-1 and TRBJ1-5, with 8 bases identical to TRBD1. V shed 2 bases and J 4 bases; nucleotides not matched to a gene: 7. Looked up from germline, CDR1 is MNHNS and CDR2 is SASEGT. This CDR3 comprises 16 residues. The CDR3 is CASSEITGGLNQPQHF. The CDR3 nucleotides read TGTGCCAGCAGTGAAATCACAGGGGGTTTGAATCAGCCCCAGCATTTT.

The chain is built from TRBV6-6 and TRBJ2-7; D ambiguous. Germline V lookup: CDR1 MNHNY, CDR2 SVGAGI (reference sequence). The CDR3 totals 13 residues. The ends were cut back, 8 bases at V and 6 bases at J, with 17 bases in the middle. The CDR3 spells CASSSGFSREQYF. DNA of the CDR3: TGTGCCAGCTCCTCAGGCTTTAGTCGCGAGCAGTACTTC.

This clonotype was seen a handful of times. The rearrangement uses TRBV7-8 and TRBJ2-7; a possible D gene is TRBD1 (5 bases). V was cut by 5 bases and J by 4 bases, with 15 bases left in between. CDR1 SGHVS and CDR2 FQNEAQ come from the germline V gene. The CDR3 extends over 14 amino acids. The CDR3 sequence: CASSPQGKGYEQYF. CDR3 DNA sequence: TGTGCCAGCAGCCCGCAGGGCAAGGGGTACGAGCAGTACTTC.

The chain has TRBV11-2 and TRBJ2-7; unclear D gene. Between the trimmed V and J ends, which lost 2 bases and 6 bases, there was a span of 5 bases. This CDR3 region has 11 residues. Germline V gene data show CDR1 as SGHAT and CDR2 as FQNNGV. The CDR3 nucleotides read TGTGCCAGCAGCTTACGAGCCGAGCAGTACTTC. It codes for CASSLRAEQYF. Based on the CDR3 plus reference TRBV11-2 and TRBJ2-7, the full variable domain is EAGVAQSPRYKIIEKRQSVAFWCNPISGHATLYWYQQILGQGPKLLIQFQNNGVVDDSQLPKDRFSAERLKGVDSTLKIQPAKLEDSAVYLCASSLRAEQYFGPGTRLTVT.

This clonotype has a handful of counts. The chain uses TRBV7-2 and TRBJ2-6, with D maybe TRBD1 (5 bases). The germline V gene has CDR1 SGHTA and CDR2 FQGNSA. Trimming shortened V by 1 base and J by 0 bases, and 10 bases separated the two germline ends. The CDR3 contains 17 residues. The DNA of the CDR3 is TGTGCCAGCAGCTTAGTGGGGCGCAGCTCTGGGGCCAACGTCCTGACTTTC. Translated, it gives CASSLVGRSSGANVLTF.

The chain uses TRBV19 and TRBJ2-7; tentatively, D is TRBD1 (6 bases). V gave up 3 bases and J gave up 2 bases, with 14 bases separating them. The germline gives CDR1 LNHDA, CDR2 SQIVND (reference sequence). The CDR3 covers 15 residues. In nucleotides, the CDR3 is TGTGCCAGTAGTATTGTCCAGGGGAGTACCTACGAGCAGTACTTC. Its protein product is CASSIVQGSTYEQYF.

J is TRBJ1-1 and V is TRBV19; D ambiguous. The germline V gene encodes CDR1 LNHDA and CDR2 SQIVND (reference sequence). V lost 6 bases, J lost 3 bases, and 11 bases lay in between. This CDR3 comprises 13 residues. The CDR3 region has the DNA TGTGCCAGTAGACGACAAACGGACACTGAAGCTTTCTTT. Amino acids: CASRRQTDTEAFF.

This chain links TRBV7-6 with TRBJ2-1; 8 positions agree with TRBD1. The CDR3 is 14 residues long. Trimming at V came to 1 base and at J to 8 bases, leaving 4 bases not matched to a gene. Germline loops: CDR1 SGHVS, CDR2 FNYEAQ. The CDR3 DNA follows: TGTGCCAGCAGCTTAGTTGGACAGGGCCATGAGCAGTTCTTC. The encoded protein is CASSLVGQGHEQFF.

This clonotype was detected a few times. CDR3 residues: CSAVGTGTGANVLTF. The CDR3 nucleotides are TGCAGTGCTGTCGGGACAGGGACCGGGGCCAACGTCCTGACTTTC. The chain is built from TRBV20-1 and TRBJ2-6; 9 bases map to TRBD1. This CDR3 has 15 amino acids. V was clipped by 5 bases and J by 4 bases; unmatched bases: 6. CDR1 is DFQATT and CDR2 is SNEGSKA in the germline V gene (reference sequence).

CDR3 DNA sequence: TGTGCTAGTGGTTGGAACGGGTACGAGCAGTACTTC. The encoded protein is CASGWNGYEQYF. The chain employs TRBV12-5 and TRBJ2-7; D gene ambiguous. Trimming left V 4 bases short and J 4 bases short, with 8 bases between. This CDR3 spans 12 amino acids. Germline V gene sequence: CDR1 LGHNT, CDR2 FRNRAP.

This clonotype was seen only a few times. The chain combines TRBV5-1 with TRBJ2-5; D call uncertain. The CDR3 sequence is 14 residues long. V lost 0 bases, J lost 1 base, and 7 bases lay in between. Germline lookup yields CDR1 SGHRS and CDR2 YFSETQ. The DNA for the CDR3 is TGCGCCAGCAGCTTGGAGGAAAGCCAAGAGACCCAGTACTTC. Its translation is CASSLEESQETQYF.